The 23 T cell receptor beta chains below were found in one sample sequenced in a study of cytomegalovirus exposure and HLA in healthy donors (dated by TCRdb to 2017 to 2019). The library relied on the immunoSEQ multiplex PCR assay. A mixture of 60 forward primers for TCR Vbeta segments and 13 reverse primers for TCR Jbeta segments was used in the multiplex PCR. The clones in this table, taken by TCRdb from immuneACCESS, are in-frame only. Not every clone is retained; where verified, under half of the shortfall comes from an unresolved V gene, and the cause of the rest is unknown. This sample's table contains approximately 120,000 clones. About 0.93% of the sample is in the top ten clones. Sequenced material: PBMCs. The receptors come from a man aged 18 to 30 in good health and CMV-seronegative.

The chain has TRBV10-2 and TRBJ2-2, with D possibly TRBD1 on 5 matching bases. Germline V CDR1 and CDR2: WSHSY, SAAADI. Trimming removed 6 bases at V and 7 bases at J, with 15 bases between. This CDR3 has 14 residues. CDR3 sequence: CASRNRQRVGELFF. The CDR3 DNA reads TGCGCCAGCAGGAATCGACAGCGCGTCGGGGAGCTGTTTTTT.

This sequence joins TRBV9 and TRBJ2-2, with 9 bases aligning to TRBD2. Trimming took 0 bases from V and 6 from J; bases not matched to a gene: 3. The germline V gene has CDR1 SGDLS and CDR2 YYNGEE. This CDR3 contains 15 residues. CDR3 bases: TGTGCCAGCAGCGTAGTGGCTAGCGGGGCCGGGGAGCTGTTTTTT. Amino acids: CASSVVASGAGELFF.

The CDR3 bases are TGTGCCAGCAGGCAGGGAATCGATGGCTACACCTTC. This sequence encodes CASRQGIDGYTF. The J gene is TRBJ1-2, the V gene TRBV2; tentative D call: TRBD1 (5 bases). The CDR3 loop spans 12 amino acids. Germline values: CDR1 SNHLY, CDR2 FYNNEI. V was cut by 6 bases and J by 6 bases, with 11 bases left in between.

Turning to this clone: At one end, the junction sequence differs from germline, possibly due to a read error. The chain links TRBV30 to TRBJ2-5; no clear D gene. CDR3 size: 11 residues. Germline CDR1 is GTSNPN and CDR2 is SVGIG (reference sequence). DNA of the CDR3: TGTGCCCGGAGTGTTTTGAATGAGCAGTACTTC. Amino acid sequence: CARSVLNEQYF. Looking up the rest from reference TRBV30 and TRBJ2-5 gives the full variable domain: SQTIHQWPATLVQPVGSPLSLECTVEGTSNPNLYWYRQAAGRGLQLLFYSVGIGQISSEVPQNLSASRPQDRQFILSSKKLLLSDSGFYLCARSVLNEQYFGPGTRLLVL.

CDR3 coding DNA: TGTGCCAGCAGTGAAGCGGGGCCAGGGGGCATGACACCCCTCCACTTT. As protein: CASSEAGPGGMTPLHF. The chain combines TRBV6-1 with TRBJ1-6; 8 positions match TRBD1. V trimming: 0 bases; J trimming: 11 bases; junction bases outside the gene matches: 9. From germline, CDR1 is MNHNS and CDR2 SASEGT. This CDR3 has 16 residues.

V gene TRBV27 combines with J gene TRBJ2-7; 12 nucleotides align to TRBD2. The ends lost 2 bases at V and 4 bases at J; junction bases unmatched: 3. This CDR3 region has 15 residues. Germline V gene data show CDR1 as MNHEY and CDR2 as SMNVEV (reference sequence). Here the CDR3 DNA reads TGTGCCAGCAGTTTAACCGGGACTAGCGGGTACGAGCAGTACTTC. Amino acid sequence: CASSLTGTSGYEQYF.

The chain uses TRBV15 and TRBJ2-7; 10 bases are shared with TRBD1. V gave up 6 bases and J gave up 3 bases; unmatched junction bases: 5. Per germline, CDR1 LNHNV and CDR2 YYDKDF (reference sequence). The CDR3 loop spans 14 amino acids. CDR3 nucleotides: TGTGCCACCAGAAAGGGGACAGGGGACTACGAGCAGTACTTC. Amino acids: CATRKGTGDYEQYF.

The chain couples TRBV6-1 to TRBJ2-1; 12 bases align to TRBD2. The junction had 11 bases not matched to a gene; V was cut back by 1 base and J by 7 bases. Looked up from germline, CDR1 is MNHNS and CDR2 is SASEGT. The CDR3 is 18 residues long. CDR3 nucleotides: TGTGCCAGCAGTGAAGATTTCCCCGGACTAGCGGGAATGAATGAGCAGTTCTTC. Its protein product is CASSEDFPGLAGMNEQFF.

The CDR3 DNA reads as TGTGCCAGCAGCTTTCAGGGGACGAACACTGAAGCTTTCTTT. This gives the protein CASSFQGTNTEAFF. This chain connects TRBV11-2 to TRBJ1-1; weak D call: TRBD1 (6 bases). Germline CDR1 SGHAT, CDR2 FQNNGV. The CDR3 sequence is 14 residues long. V was clipped by 3 bases and J by 1 base, with 9 bases between them.

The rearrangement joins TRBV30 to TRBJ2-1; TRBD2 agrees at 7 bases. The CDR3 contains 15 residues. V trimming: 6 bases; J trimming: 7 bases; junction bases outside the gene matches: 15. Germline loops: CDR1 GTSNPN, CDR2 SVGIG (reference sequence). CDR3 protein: CACGKNRLAENEQFF. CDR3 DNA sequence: TGTGCCTGCGGAAAAAACAGACTAGCCGAAAATGAGCAGTTCTTC.

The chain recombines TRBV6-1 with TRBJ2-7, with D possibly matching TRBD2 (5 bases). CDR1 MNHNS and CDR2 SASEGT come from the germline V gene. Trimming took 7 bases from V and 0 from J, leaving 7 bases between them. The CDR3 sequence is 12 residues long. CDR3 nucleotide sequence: TGTGCCAGCACGGGAAGCTCCTACGAGCAGTACTTC. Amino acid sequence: CASTGSSYEQYF.

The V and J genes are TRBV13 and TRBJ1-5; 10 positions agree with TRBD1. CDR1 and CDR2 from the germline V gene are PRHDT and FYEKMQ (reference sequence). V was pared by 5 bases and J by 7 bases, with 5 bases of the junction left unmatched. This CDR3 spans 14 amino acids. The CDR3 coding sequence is TGTGCCAGCAGCCGGGGACAGGGGAACCAGCCCCAGCATTTT. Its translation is CASSRGQGNQPQHF. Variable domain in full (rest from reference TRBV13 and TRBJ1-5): AAGVIQSPRHLIKEKRETATLKCYPIPRHDTVYWYQQGPGQDPQFLISFYEKMQSDKGSIPDRFSAQQFSDYHSELNMSSLELGDSALYFCASSRGQGNQPQHFGDGTRLSIL.

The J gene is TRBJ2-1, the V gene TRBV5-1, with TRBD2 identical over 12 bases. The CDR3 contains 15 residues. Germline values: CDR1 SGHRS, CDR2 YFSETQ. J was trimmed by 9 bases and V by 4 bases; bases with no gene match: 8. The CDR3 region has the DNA TGCGCCAGCAGCCCCTCCCTAGCGGGAGGGGGTGAGCAGTTCTTC. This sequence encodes CASSPSLAGGGEQFF.

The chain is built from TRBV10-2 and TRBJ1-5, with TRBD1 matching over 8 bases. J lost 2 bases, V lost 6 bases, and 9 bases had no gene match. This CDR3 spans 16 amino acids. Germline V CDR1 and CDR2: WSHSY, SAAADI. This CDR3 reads CASSQAGGLGNQPQHF. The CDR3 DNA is TGCGCCAGCAGCCAAGCAGGGGGCCTGGGCAATCAGCCCCAGCATTTT.

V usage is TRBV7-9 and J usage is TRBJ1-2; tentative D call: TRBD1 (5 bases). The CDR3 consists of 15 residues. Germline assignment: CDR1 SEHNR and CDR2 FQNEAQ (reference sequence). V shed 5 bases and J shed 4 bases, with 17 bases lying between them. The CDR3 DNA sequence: TGTGCCAGCAGCCTAATGGATCAGGGATCCTATGGCTACACCTTC. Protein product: CASSLMDQGSYGYTF. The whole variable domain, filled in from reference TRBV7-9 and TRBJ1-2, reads DTGVSQNPRHKITKRGQNVTFRCDPISEHNRLYWYRQTLGQGPEFLTYFQNEAQLEKSRLLSDRFSAERPKGSFSTLEIQRTEQGDSAMYLCASSLMDQGSYGYTFGSGTRLTVV.

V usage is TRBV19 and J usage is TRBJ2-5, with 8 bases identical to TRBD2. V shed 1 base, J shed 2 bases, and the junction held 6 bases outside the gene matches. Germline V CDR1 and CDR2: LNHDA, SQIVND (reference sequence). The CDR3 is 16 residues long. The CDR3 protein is CASSIGGAGEQETQYF. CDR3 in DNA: TGTGCCAGTAGTATAGGTGGAGCGGGGGAGCAAGAGACCCAGTACTTC.

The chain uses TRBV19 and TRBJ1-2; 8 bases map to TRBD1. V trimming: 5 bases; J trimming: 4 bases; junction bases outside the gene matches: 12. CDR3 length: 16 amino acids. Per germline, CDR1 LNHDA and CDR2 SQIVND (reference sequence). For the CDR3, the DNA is TGTGCCAGTAGTTTTCAGGGGGCAGGGTTCGGCTATGGCTACACCTTC. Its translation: CASSFQGAGFGYGYTF.

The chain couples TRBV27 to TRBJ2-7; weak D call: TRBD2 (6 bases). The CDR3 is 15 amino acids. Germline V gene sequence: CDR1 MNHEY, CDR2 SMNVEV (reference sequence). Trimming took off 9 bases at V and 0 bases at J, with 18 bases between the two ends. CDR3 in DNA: TGTGCCAGTTCGTGGGAGCGCGGGACCTCCTACGAGCAGTACTTC. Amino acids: CASSWERGTSYEQYF.

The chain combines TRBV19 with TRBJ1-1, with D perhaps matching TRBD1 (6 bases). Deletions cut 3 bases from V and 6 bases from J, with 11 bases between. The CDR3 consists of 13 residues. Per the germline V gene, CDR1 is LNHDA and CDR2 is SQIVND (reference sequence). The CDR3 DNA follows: TGTGCCAGTAGTATTACAGGGTGGCCTGAAGCTTTCTTT. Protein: CASSITGWPEAFF.

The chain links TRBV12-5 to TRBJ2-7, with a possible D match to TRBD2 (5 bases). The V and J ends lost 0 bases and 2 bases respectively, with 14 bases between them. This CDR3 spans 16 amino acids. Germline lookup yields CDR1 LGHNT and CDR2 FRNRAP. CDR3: CASGLVIRGLAYEQYF. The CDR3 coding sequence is TGTGCTAGTGGTTTGGTAATTCGAGGACTTGCCTACGAGCAGTACTTC.

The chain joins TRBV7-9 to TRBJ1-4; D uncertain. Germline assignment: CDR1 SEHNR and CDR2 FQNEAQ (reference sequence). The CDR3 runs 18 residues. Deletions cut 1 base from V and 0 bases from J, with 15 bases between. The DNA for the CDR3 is TGTGCCAGCAGCTTAGGTGTTGGAGGATCTGCAACTAATGAAAAACTGTTTTTT. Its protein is CASSLGVGGSATNEKLFF.

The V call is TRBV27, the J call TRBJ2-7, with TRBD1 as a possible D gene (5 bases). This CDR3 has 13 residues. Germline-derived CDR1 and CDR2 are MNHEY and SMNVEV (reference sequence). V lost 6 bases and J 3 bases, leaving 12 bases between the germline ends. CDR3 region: CASRDTRVYEQYF. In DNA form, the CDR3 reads TGTGCCAGCAGAGATACCAGGGTCTACGAGCAGTACTTC.

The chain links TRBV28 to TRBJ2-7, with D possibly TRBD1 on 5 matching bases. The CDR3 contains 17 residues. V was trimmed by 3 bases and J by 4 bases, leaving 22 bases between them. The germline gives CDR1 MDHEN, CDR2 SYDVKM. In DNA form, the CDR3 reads TGTGCCAGCAGTTTCAGCTCCAGGGCCCCTAGACCTTACGAGCAGTACTTC. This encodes CASSFSSRAPRPYEQYF.